This T cell receptor beta chain was observed in a study of OX40 agonist ivuxolimab in advanced cancers. Study observations and caveats: Normalized T-cell clonal expansion was also low in a subset of nonresponders.

Concerning this clone: The antigen remains undetermined.

Only in-frame clones appear in the TCRdb table, and some are missing; sequencing was by immunoSEQ multiplex PCR. Of roughly 49,000 clones in the sample, 81% are singletons; the top ten hold over 5%. Germline CDR1 and CDR2: SEHNR and FQNEAQ (reference sequence). This CDR3 spans 13 amino acids. Trimming at V came to 4 bases and at J to 5 bases, leaving 2 bases not matched to a gene. This TCR derives from an adult with an advanced solid tumor such as melanoma, head and neck, liver or kidney cancer. The chain carries TRBV7-9 and TRBJ2-4; 7 bases are shared with TRBD1. Sequenced here: CD4+ or CD8+ T cells sorted from blood, sampled in a trial of the OX40 agonist ivuxolimab. The CDR3 region is CASSSGQENIQYF. In DNA, the CDR3 is TGTGCCAGCAGCTCCGGACAGGAAAACATTCAGTACTTC.